These T cell receptor beta chains were read from a single sample in a study of blood T cell repertoires in COVID-19. This table comes from immunoSEQ multiplex PCR, and its TCRdb copy is limited to in-frame clones, with some not included. The sample carries some 340,000 clones, 87% recorded once. Sequences were obtained from PBMCs or T cells enriched from blood (not recorded which). Source of these receptors: a woman in her 30s who had recovered from COVID-19. Each CDR3 is given with its conserved first and last residue. D genes are given only for firm matches. Rows may omit the clone size; those that give it use once, few, many or a size class.

j_gene | abundance | d_gene | v_gene | CDR3aa | CDR3nt
TRBJ1-4 | - | - | TRBV5-1 | CATSRLGATNEKLFF | TGCGCCACCAGTAGACTCGGAGCAACTAATGAAAAACTGTTTTTT
TRBJ1-2 | - | - | TRBV18 | CASSTDIYGYTF | TGTGCCAGCTCAACGGACATTTATGGCTACACCTTC
TRBJ1-2 | - | TRBD1 | TRBV28 | CASSGWTGAPRDYGYTF | TGTGCCAGCAGTGGTTGGACAGGGGCGCCGAGGGACTATGGCTACACCTTC
TRBJ2-7 | - | - | TRBV25-1 | CASSPPARGPTHHEQYF | TGTGCCAGCAGTCCCCCCGCGCGGGGGCCCACCCATCACGAGCAGTACTTC
TRBJ1-1 | - | - | TRBV13 | CASRRTVEAFF | TGTGCCAGCAGGCGGACAGTTGAAGCTTTCTTT
TRBJ1-1 | - | - | TRBV19 | CASIRRREDTEAFF | TGTGCCAGTATAAGGCGGAGGGAGGACACTGAAGCTTTCTTT
TRBJ1-5 | few | - | TRBV5-5 | CASSPRTARHGQPQHF | TGTGCCAGCAGCCCACGGACAGCTCGACATGGACAGCCCCAGCATTTT
TRBJ2-1 | - | - | TRBV9 | CASSLLTGVAHEQFF | TGTGCCAGCAGCCTTCTGACAGGTGTAGCCCATGAGCAGTTCTTC
TRBJ1-4 | - | TRBD1 | TRBV5-6 | CASSLSRGLKLDEKLFF | TGTGCCAGCAGCTTGAGCAGGGGGCTTAAATTAGATGAAAAACTGTTTTTT
TRBJ1-5 | - | - | TRBV3-1/TRBV3-2 | CASSQDVGDQPQHF | TGTGCCAGCAGCCAAGATGTAGGGGATCAGCCCCAGCATTTT
TRBJ2-1 | - | TRBD2 | TRBV20-1 | CSASGAGVDYNEQFF | TGCAGTGCTAGTGGCGCGGGGGTAGACTACAATGAGCAGTTCTTC
TRBJ1-2 | - | - | TRBV9 | CASSVAGVHGYTF | TGTGCCAGCAGCGTAGCAGGGGTCCATGGCTACACCTTC
TRBJ2-3 | once | TRBD2 | TRBV2 | CASSEVKRGYTDTQYF | TGTGCCAGCAGTGAAGTTAAGCGGGGGTACACAGATACGCAGTATTTT
TRBJ1-1 | - | TRBD1 | TRBV6-2/TRBV6-3 | CASSYSKVWDRGLGTEAFF | TGTGCCAGCAGTTACTCGAAGGTGTGGGACAGGGGTTTGGGCACTGAAGCTTTCTTT
TRBJ2-1 | - | - | TRBV19 | CASNTDSSYNEQFF | TGTGCCAGTAACACCGACAGTTCTTACAATGAGCAGTTCTTC
TRBJ1-1 | - | TRBD1 | TRBV7-7 | CASSLTGTVRALGRCTEAFF | TGTGCTAGCAGCCTCACCGGGACAGTTCGCGCGTTGGGTCGTTGCACTGAAGCTTTCTTT
TRBJ1-5 | - | - | TRBV30 | CAWSETVNQPQHF | TGTGCCTGGAGTGAGACAGTTAATCAGCCCCAGCATTTT
TRBJ2-3 | - | - | TRBV4-3 | CASSQDTTRTQYF | TGCGCCAGCAGCCAAGATACGACTAGGACGCAGTATTTT
TRBJ1-1 | - | - | TRBV7-8 | CASSLGQRNTEAFF | TGTGCCAGCAGCTTAGGACAGCGCAACACTGAAGCTTTCTTT
TRBJ1-5 | - | - | TRBV2 | CASSERGGDQPQHF | TGTGCCAGCAGTGAACGGGGGGGAGATCAGCCCCAGCATTTT
TRBJ2-2 | - | - | TRBV14 | CASSQALGGTGELFF | TGTGCCAGCAGCCAAGCCCTAGGAGGTACCGGGGAGCTGTTTTTT
TRBJ2-3 | - | TRBD2 | TRBV9 | CASPHRTSGEDTQYF | TGTGCCAGCCCCCACCGGACTAGCGGTGAAGATACGCAGTATTTT
TRBJ1-6 | - | - | TRBV5-1 | CASSQNTGTNNSPLHF | TGCGCCAGCAGCCAAAATACCGGGACAAATAATTCACCCCTCCACTTT
TRBJ2-3 | - | TRBD1 | TRBV19 | CASSQGVGDTQYF | TGTGCCAGTAGTCAGGGGGTTGGAGATACGCAGTATTTT
TRBJ1-2 | - | TRBD1 | TRBV7-2 | CASSPGQGAGGYTF | TGTGCCAGCAGCCCCGGACAGGGGGCCGGTGGCTACACCTTC
TRBJ1-6 | - | TRBD1 | TRBV9 | CASSVEQGAGSPLHF | TGTGCCAGCAGCGTAGAACAGGGGGCCGGTTCACCCCTCCACTTT
TRBJ2-1 | - | TRBD1 | TRBV6-7 | CASSYRQGKQFF | TGTGCCAGCAGTTACCGACAGGGTAAGCAGTTCTTC
TRBJ1-1 | - | - | TRBV7-8 | CASSLNRITEAFF | TGTGCCAGCAGCTTGAACAGGATCACTGAAGCTTTCTTT
TRBJ2-1 | - | TRBD1 | TRBV2 | CATSRARGNEQFF | TGTGCCACCTCCCGGGCCAGGGGGAATGAGCAGTTCTTC
TRBJ2-7 | - | - | TRBV29-1 | CSVEGEGTGPPFYEQYF | TGCAGCGTTGAAGGGGAAGGAACAGGCCCACCTTTCTACGAGCAGTACTTC
TRBJ2-6 | - | - | TRBV5-1 | CASSLGGPDVLTF | TGCGCCAGCAGCTTGGGGGGCCCGGACGTCCTGACTTTC
TRBJ2-1 | - | - | TRBV11-3 | CASSLEGGSFNEQFF | TGTGCCAGCAGCTTAGAGGGGGGATCCTTCAATGAGCAGTTCTTC
TRBJ1-2 | once | TRBD1 | TRBV10-3 | CAISESNGQGTRGYTF | TGTGCCATCAGTGAGTCGAATGGACAGGGGACTCGTGGCTACACCTTC
TRBJ1-6 | - | - | TRBV9 | CASSVGSNSPLHF | TGTGCCAGCAGCGTAGGTAGTAATTCACCCCTCCACTTT
TRBJ2-7 | - | TRBD2 | TRBV6-2/TRBV6-3 | CASSYSVAGEKYEQYF | TGTGCCAGCAGTTACAGCGTCGCGGGGGAGAAATACGAGCAGTACTTC